These 31 T cell receptor beta chains came from one sample sequenced in a study of beta chain features in type 1 diabetes. The investigators reverse transcribed all of the isolated RNA, so they sequenced expressed TCRB transcripts. Sequencing was performed with immunoSEQ multiplex PCR; in TCRdb, only in-frame clones are kept and a portion is missing. Of 10,000 to 15,000 clones in the sample, roughly half were seen once. The sample comprised stem cell memory CD4+ T cells from blood. These receptors all stem from a man between 18 and 29 years old in good health.

This clone has only a few counts. The chain joins TRBV19 to TRBJ1-5, with 7 positions matching TRBD1. V shed 10 bases, J shed 6 bases, and the junction held 12 bases outside the gene matches. CDR1 is LNHDA and CDR2 is SQIVND in the germline V gene (reference sequence). The CDR3 spans 14 residues. DNA of the CDR3: TGTGCCACCAGACAGGGAGAATTGGGTCAGCCCCAGCATTTT. This encodes CATRQGELGQPQHF.

As concerns this clone: One junction end disagrees with the germline gene, perhaps due to a read error. CDR3 amino acids: CTSSSGTSSHAYEQYF. CDR3 sequence (DNA): TGTACCAGCAGCTCTGGGACTAGCAGTCATGCCTACGAGCAGTACTTC. This chain connects TRBV6-6 to TRBJ2-7, with TRBD2 matching 9 bases. The germline CDR1 and CDR2 sequences are MNHNY and SVGAGI (reference sequence). The CDR3 contains 16 residues.

This clone occurred once. The CDR3 DNA is TGTGCCAGCCCCCCCAGCGGGACCCAAGAGACCCAGTACTTC. Translation gives CASPPSGTQETQYF. The chain joins TRBV7-9 to TRBJ2-5; 7 bases are shared with TRBD2. Trimming at V came to 8 bases and at J to 1 base, leaving 7 bases not matched to a gene. The CDR3 is 14 amino acids. CDR1 is SEHNR and CDR2 is FQNEAQ in the germline V gene (reference sequence).

The chain uses TRBV2 and TRBJ1-6; 9 nucleotides match TRBD1. V shed 5 bases, J shed 8 bases, and the junction held 4 bases outside the gene matches. Per germline, CDR1 SNHLY and CDR2 FYNNEI. The CDR3 consists of 14 residues. The CDR3 bases are TGTGCCAGCAGTTTCGACAGGGGGGATTCACCCCTCCACTTT. Translated, it gives CASSFDRGDSPLHF.

The gene calls are TRBV2 and TRBJ2-5, with 8 bases matching TRBD1. This CDR3 spans 15 amino acids. Germline CDR1 is SNHLY and CDR2 is FYNNEI. The V gene end was trimmed by 6 bases and the J gene end by 5 bases; junction bases not matched to a gene: 11. CDR3 coding DNA: TGTGCCAGCAGGACCGGGGGACAGGTCGGGGAGACCCAGTACTTC. Translating gives CASRTGGQVGETQYF.

This chain links TRBV11-1 with TRBJ2-6, with 9 bases fitting TRBD1. This CDR3 region has 17 residues. The V gene's germline CDR1 is SGHAT and CDR2 FQDESV (reference sequence). J gave up 4 bases and V 4 bases, and 8 bases lay outside the gene matches. The chain's CDR3 is CASSSRQGGEGANVLTF. The CDR3 nucleotides read TGTGCCAGCAGCTCTCGACAGGGGGGGGAAGGGGCCAACGTCCTGACTTTC.

J is TRBJ1-2 and V is TRBV2; 8 bases fit TRBD1. Germline V CDR1 and CDR2: SNHLY, FYNNEI. The trim removed 10 bases at V and 0 bases at J, leaving 7 bases unmatched. This CDR3 comprises 14 residues. CDR3 sequence: CANNRGNSNYGYTF. The CDR3 coding sequence is TGTGCCAACAACAGGGGGAATTCTAACTATGGCTACACCTTC.

In this sample, this clone turned up a few times. V and J are TRBV7-2 and TRBJ2-3, with 9 bases lining up with TRBD2. Germline CDR1 SGHTA, CDR2 FQGNSA. V gave up 8 bases and J gave up 1 base; unmatched junction bases: 4. The CDR3 consists of 14 residues. The CDR3, as DNA: TGTGCCAGCGGGGGACTAGCAGGCACAGATACGCAGTATTTT. It is translated as CASGGLAGTDTQYF.

The CDR3 is CASSPGFGEKLFF. DNA for the CDR3: TGTGCCAGCAGCCCCGGGTTTGGGGAAAAACTGTTTTTT. The chain has TRBV7-2 and TRBJ1-4; D is undetermined. The CDR3 consists of 13 residues. Germline values: CDR1 SGHTA, CDR2 FQGNSA. Between the trimmed V and J ends, which lost 5 bases and 8 bases, there was a span of 12 bases.

With regard to this clone: An end of the junction differs from the germline gene, which may be a read error. The V gene is TRBV5-4, the J gene TRBJ2-5, with 8 bases aligning to TRBD1. The length of the CDR3 is 14 residues. Germline values: CDR1 SGHNT, CDR2 YYREEE (reference sequence). This CDR3 reads CASSQGQGAETQYF. DNA of the CDR3: TGCGCCAGCAGCCAAGGACAGGGAGCAGAGACCCAGTACTTC.

This rearrangement joins TRBV7-3 to TRBJ1-5; 7 positions agree with TRBD1. With 2 bases clipped from V and 5 bases from J, the junction kept 0 bases outside the gene matches. Germline V gene data show CDR1 as SGHTA and CDR2 as FQGTGA. The CDR3 is made up of 13 amino acids. CDR3 sequence reads: CASSLGQDQPQHF. CDR3 DNA sequence: TGTGCCAGCAGCTTAGGACAGGATCAGCCCCAGCATTTT.

J is TRBJ1-3 and V is TRBV6-1; the D is unclear. The CDR3 contains 15 residues. Trimming took 7 bases from V and 0 from J, leaving 13 bases between them. Germline V gene sequence: CDR1 MNHNS, CDR2 SASEGT. DNA for the CDR3: TGTGCCAGCACCAAACCGCTTAGCTCTGGAAACACCATATATTTT. Residues: CASTKPLSSGNTIYF.

This rearrangement joins TRBV25-1 to TRBJ2-5; maybe TRBD2 (6 bases). TRBJ2-7 explains the end of the DNA better; the J call may be wrong. The CDR3 has 13 amino acids. Germline V CDR1 and CDR2: MGHDK, SYGVNS. The DNA for the CDR3 is TGTGCCAGCAACGCTCCCGGGAGCTACGAGCAGTACTTC. Its translation: CASNAPGSYEQYF.

This clone was detected only a few times. The chain links TRBV5-1 to TRBJ1-1; D might be TRBD1 (6 bases). The germline CDR1 and CDR2 sequences are SGHRS and YFSETQ. The CDR3 extends over 14 amino acids. Trimming stripped 0 bases from V and 3 bases from J, with 9 bases between. The CDR3 spells CASSLVDRYTEAFF. The CDR3, as DNA: TGCGCCAGCAGCTTGGTGGACAGATACACTGAAGCTTTCTTT.

The chain couples TRBV18 to TRBJ2-7; TRBD1 might be the D (5 bases). The germline gives CDR1 KGHSH, CDR2 LQKENI. Trimming pared 4 bases from V and 2 bases from J, leaving 9 bases between. The CDR3 runs to 13 residues. CDR3 DNA: TGTGCCAGCTCACGGGGCGAAACCTACGAGCAGTACTTC. Protein: CASSRGETYEQYF.

The chain links TRBV11-2 to TRBJ2-3, with 9 bases identical to TRBD2. This CDR3 region has 15 residues. Trimming took 5 bases from V and 2 from J; bases not matched to a gene: 5. In germline, CDR1 is SGHAT, CDR2 FQNNGV. The CDR3 protein is CASSISGGLTDTQYF. The CDR3 nucleotides read TGTGCCAGCAGCATAAGCGGGGGGCTCACAGATACGCAGTATTTT.

The V call is TRBV5-1, the J call TRBJ2-3; TRBD2 matches at 8 bases. V lost 4 bases to trimming and J lost 0 bases; unmatched junction nucleotides: 4. The CDR3 spans 15 residues. The V gene's germline CDR1 is SGHRS and CDR2 YFSETQ. Here the CDR3 reads CASSRTSLSTDTQYF. In DNA, the CDR3 is TGCGCCAGCAGCCGGACTAGCCTAAGCACAGATACGCAGTATTTT.

The gene calls are TRBV11-1 and TRBJ1-3; no reliable D call. The CDR3 contains 14 residues. V gave up 4 bases and J gave up 4 bases, with 11 bases separating them. Per germline, CDR1 SGHAT and CDR2 FQDESV (reference sequence). This chain's CDR3 is CASSSAGPGNTIYF. The CDR3, as DNA: TGTGCCAGCAGCTCGGCGGGTCCCGGAAACACCATATATTTT.

The V call is TRBV30, the J call TRBJ1-2, with D tentatively TRBD1 (5 bases). The CDR3 covers 13 residues. Trimming shortened V by 1 base and J by 2 bases, and 8 bases separated the two germline ends. The germline V gene encodes CDR1 GTSNPN and CDR2 SVGIG (reference sequence). This CDR3 reads CAWSADRNYGYTF. The CDR3, as DNA: TGTGCCTGGAGTGCTGACAGAAACTATGGCTACACCTTC.

This clone was counted between two and nine times. The CDR3 region is CASRGYLNYGYTF. In nucleotides, the CDR3 is TGTGCCAGTAGGGGTTATCTAAACTATGGCTACACCTTC. The V gene is TRBV27, the J gene TRBJ1-2; D possibly corresponds to TRBD1 (5 bases). CDR1 is MNHEY, CDR2 SMNVEV, per germline (reference sequence). The CDR3 spans 13 residues. Trimming left V 9 bases short and J 2 bases short, with 13 bases between.

The sample holds a few counts of this clone. V usage is TRBV6-6 and J usage is TRBJ2-5; 8 nucleotides agree with TRBD1. The V gene's germline CDR1 is MNHNY and CDR2 SVGAGI (reference sequence). The J segment lost 6 bases and the V segment lost 5 bases, leaving 11 bases of the junction unmatched. The CDR3 runs to 15 residues. CDR3 amino acids: CASSDGQGEVKTQYF. Written as DNA, the CDR3 is TGTGCCAGCAGTGACGGACAGGGAGAGGTGAAGACCCAGTACTTC.

The V gene is TRBV28, the J gene TRBJ2-3, with 8 bases that match TRBD2. The CDR3 is made up of 16 amino acids. Per germline, CDR1 MDHEN and CDR2 SYDVKM. V gave up 1 base and J gave up 0 bases; unmatched junction bases: 3. CDR3 in DNA: TGTGCCAGCAGTTTATTAGGCGGGGGGAGCACAGATACGCAGTATTTT. Its protein product is CASSLLGGGSTDTQYF.

This clone was picked up a small number of times. The J gene is TRBJ2-7, the V gene TRBV28; 7 positions agree with TRBD1. The CDR3 totals 11 residues. With V trimmed by 10 bases and J by 5 bases, 5 bases remained unmatched. The V gene's germline CDR1 is MDHEN and CDR2 SYDVKM. The CDR3 bases are TGTGCCAAACAGGGGCCCCACGAGCAGTACTTC. As protein: CAKQGPHEQYF. Looking up the rest from reference TRBV28 and TRBJ2-7 gives the full variable domain: DVKVTQSSRYLVKRTGEKVFLECVQDMDHENMFWYRQDPGLGLRLIYFSYDVKMKEKGDIPEGYSVSREKKERFSLILESASTNQTSMYLCAKQGPHEQYFGPGTRLTVT.

Only a few counts were recorded for this clone. V and J are TRBV6-5 and TRBJ2-1; a weak D match, TRBD1 (6 bases). Germline V gene data show CDR1 as MNHEY and CDR2 as SVGAGI. V shed 6 bases and J shed 4 bases, with 10 bases lying between them. This CDR3 spans 13 amino acids. This CDR3 reads CASRLGQYNEQFF. The CDR3 coding sequence is TGTGCCAGCAGGCTCGGACAGTACAATGAGCAGTTCTTC.

The rearrangement joins TRBV7-2 to TRBJ2-7; D is undetermined. Trimming removed 3 bases from V and 4 bases from J, with 19 bases in between. This CDR3 is built from 16 residues. Germline assignment: CDR1 SGHTA and CDR2 FQGNSA. The CDR3 loop reads CASSFTPVTLYYEQYF. The CDR3, as DNA: TGTGCCAGCAGCTTTACCCCCGTGACACTTTATTACGAGCAGTACTTC.

The chain carries TRBV19 and TRBJ2-3, with 8 bases that match TRBD2. From germline, CDR1 is LNHDA and CDR2 SQIVND (reference sequence). This CDR3 region has 14 residues. With 5 bases clipped from V and 4 bases from J, the junction kept 5 bases outside the gene matches. The CDR3 nucleotides read TGTGCCAGTAGTCCAGGACTAGCCCCAGATACGCAGTATTTT. As protein: CASSPGLAPDTQYF.

This clone was found a few times. The chain couples TRBV7-2 to TRBJ1-5; no clear D gene. The germline gives CDR1 SGHTA, CDR2 FQGNSA. V shed 6 bases and J shed 3 bases, with 15 bases lying between them. The length of the CDR3 is 15 residues. The CDR3 DNA is TGTGCCAGCAGTCATGGGTCCACAGTCAATCAGCCCCAGCATTTT. As protein: CASSHGSTVNQPQHF.

This clone was counted a single time. The chain uses TRBV5-1 and TRBJ2-1, with 7 positions matching TRBD1. Germline CDR1 SGHRS, CDR2 YFSETQ. The ends lost 4 bases at V and 4 bases at J; junction bases unmatched: 2. There are 13 residues in the CDR3. The CDR3 protein is CASSPQGYNEQFF. The CDR3 nucleotides read TGCGCCAGCAGCCCACAGGGGTACAATGAGCAGTTCTTC.

The genes are TRBV7-2 and TRBJ2-1; 9 bases match TRBD2. J gave up 8 bases and V 1 base, and 12 bases lay outside the gene matches. The germline CDR1 and CDR2 sequences are SGHTA and FQGNSA. This CDR3 has 17 residues. The CDR3 region has the DNA TGTGCCAGCAGCTTAGGGAGCGGGGGGCCCAGGGGAGATGAGCAGTTCTTC. Translation gives CASSLGSGGPRGDEQFF. The entire variable domain, with the rest obtained from reference TRBV7-2 and TRBJ2-1, is as follows: GAGVSQSPSNKVTEKGKDVELRCDPISGHTALYWYRQSLGQGLEFLIYFQGNSAPDKSGLPSDRFSAERTGGSVSTLTIQRTQQEDSAVYLCASSLGSGGPRGDEQFFGPGTRLTVL.

This clone appeared a single time. The chain joins TRBV11-2 to TRBJ2-1; D ambiguous. Deletions cut 2 bases from V and 1 base from J, with 6 bases between. The CDR3 totals 14 residues. Per the germline V gene, CDR1 is SGHAT and CDR2 is FQNNGV. The CDR3 loop reads CASSLSVSYNEQFF. Here the CDR3 DNA reads TGTGCCAGCAGCTTATCGGTTTCCTACAATGAGCAGTTCTTC.

This chain links TRBV4-1 with TRBJ2-1; 15 bases map to TRBD2. Trimming at V came to 4 bases and at J to 2 bases, leaving 6 bases not matched to a gene. This CDR3 has 18 amino acids. CDR1 and CDR2 from the germline V gene are MGHRA and YSYEKL. CDR3 nucleotide sequence: TGCGCCAGCAGCCGTCCGGGACTAGCGGGGGGTCCCTACAATGAGCAGTTCTTC. Amino acids: CASSRPGLAGGPYNEQFF.